In its sample, the clone carrying this T cell receptor (beta chain) was seen many times. These data belong to a study of neurological immune-mediated disorders. Germline V gene lookup returns CDR1 KGHSH and CDR2 LQKENI. V lost 4 bases and J lost 9, with 13 bases in between. There are 13 residues in the CDR3. One entry per CDR3 protein results from TCRdb running MiXCR on the 5' RACE reads. The top ten clones hold 2% to 2.5% of a sample with about 40,000 distinct CDR3 sequences, 2% to 2.5% of them seen once. The receptor was isolated from a man aged 50 to 59 with multiple sclerosis. Sequenced: PBMCs. V usage is TRBV18 and J usage is TRBJ1-5, with unresolved D. Written as DNA, the CDR3 is TGTGCCAGCTCACTTGGCGGGTCAGGGCCCCAGCATTTT. Translating gives CASSLGGSGPQHF.